The TCR beta chain described here comes from a study of T cell repertoires in cytomegalovirus infection. Looking at the study overall: TCR beta signatures that were public indicated CMV infection and matching HLA type. Findings and caveats of the study: Cumulated frequencies of public TCR beta families served to identify carriers of CMV plus the relevant HLA. Clonotypes of TCR beta that were HLA-C-restricted and CMV-specific dominated the ex vivo response.

A word on this clonotype: Its antigen is undetermined.

V was pared by 1 base and J by 0 bases, with 6 bases between. CDR1 MGHRA and CDR2 YSYEKL come from the germline V gene. The CDR3 contains 14 residues. TCRdb redid the calling of the reads with MiXCR, one entry per CDR3 protein. Of roughly 500,000 distinct CDR3 sequences detected, about two fifths appear once; the ten largest clones hold 35% to 50%. The gene calls are TRBV4-1 and TRBJ2-5; no definite D call. The sequence was obtained from a human donor in good health (CMV status not recorded). Some clones in this sample may be carry-over from other donors' samples. Material: cultured PBMCs, obtained from culture after CMV antigen stimulation. This CDR3 is CASSQGTYQETQYF. Here the CDR3 DNA reads TGCGCCAGCAGCCAAGGAACGTACCAAGAGACCCAGTACTTC.